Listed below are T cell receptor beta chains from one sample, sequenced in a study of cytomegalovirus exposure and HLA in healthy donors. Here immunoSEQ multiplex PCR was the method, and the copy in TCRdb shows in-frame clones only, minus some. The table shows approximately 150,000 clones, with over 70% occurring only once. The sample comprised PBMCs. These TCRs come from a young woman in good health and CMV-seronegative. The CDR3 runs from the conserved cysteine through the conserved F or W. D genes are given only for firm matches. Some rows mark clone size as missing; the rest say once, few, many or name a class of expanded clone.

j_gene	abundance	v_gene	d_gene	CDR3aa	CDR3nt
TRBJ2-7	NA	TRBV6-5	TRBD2	CASSYKAGTSAGEQYF	TGTGCCAGCAGTTACAAGGCCGGGACTAGCGCGGGGGAGCAGTACTTC
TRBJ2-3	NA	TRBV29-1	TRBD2	CSVEGGRAGGPTDTQYF	TGCAGCGTTGAAGGGGGACGAGCGGGAGGGCCAACAGATACGCAGTATTTT
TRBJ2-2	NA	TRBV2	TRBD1	CATTPDRATGELFF	TGTGCCACAACCCCCGACAGGGCCACCGGGGAGCTGTTTTTT
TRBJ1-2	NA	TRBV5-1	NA	CASSLGRNGNYGYTF	TGCGCCAGCAGCTTGGGGCGGAACGGTAACTATGGCTACACCTTC
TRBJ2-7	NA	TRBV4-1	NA	CASSLTGTSTYEQYF	TGCGCCAGCAGCCTGACCGGGACTTCCACCTACGAGCAGTACTTC
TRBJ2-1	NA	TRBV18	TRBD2	CASSPRVGLASFQNEQFF	TGTGCCAGCTCACCGAGGGTAGGACTAGCAAGTTTTCAGAATGAGCAGTTCTTC
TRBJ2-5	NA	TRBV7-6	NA	CASSLISGQETQYF	TGTGCCAGCAGCTTAATTTCCGGTCAAGAGACCCAGTACTTC
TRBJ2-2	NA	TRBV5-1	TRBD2	CASSFSSGSVGELFF	TGCGCCAGCAGCTTCTCTAGCGGGAGCGTCGGGGAGCTGTTTTTT
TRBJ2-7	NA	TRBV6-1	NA	CASSEAGAPYEQYF	TGTGCCAGCAGTGAAGCGGGAGCTCCCTACGAGCAGTACTTC
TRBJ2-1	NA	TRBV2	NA	CASSAEQEQFF	TGTGCCAGCAGTGCGGAGCAGGAGCAGTTCTTC
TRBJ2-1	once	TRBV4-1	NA	CASSQAGFGQFF	TGCGCCAGCAGCCAAGCGGGTTTCGGGCAGTTCTTC
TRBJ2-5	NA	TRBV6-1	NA	CASALGVAKEETQYF	TGTGCCAGCGCCCTAGGCGTGGCCAAGGAAGAGACCCAGTACTTC
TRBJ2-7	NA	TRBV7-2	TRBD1	CASSSRQGTYEQYF	TGTGCCAGCAGCTCCCGACAGGGTACCTACGAGCAGTACTTC
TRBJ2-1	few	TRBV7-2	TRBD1	CASSPDRAGRGRSYNEQFF	TGTGCCAGCAGCCCGGACAGGGCGGGTAGGGGGCGAAGCTACAATGAGCAGTTCTTC
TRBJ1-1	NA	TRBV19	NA	CASSISTEGDTEAFF	TGTGCCAGTAGTATCTCAACGGAGGGAGACACTGAAGCTTTCTTT
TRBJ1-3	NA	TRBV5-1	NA	CASSSGTLNTIYF	TGCGCCAGCTCTTCCGGGACACTAAACACCATATATTTT
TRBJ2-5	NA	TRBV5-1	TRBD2	CASSLEGGRAQETQYF	TGCGCCAGCAGCTTGGAGGGAGGGCGGGCACAAGAGACCCAGTACTTC
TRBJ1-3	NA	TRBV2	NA	CASSGDRRGDFSGNTIYF	TGTGCCAGCAGTGGAGACCGGAGGGGCGACTTCTCTGGAAACACCATATATTTT
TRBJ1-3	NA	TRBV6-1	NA	CAVRGRTSGNTIYF	TGTGCCGTAAGGGGCAGAACCTCTGGAAACACCATATATTTT
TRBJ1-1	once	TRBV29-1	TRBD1	CSVADRTRTEAFF	TGCAGCGTCGCGGACAGGACGAGGACTGAAGCTTTCTTT
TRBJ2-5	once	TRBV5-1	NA	CASSPPWGAQYF	TGCGCCAGCAGCCCACCCTGGGGGGCCCAGTACTTC
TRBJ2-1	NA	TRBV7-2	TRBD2	CASSISGRSNEQFF	TGTGCCAGCAGCATTAGCGGGAGGAGCAATGAGCAGTTCTTC
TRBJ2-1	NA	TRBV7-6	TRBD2	CASSLVAGEWSGYNEQFF	TGTGCCAGCAGCTTAGTAGCGGGAGAATGGTCGGGCTACAATGAGCAGTTCTTC
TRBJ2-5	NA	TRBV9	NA	CASSVRLGSTQYF	TGTGCCAGCAGCGTCAGACTAGGATCCACCCAGTACTTC
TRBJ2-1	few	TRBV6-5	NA	CASSYSPDRDEDEFF	TGTGCCAGCAGTTACTCGCCCGACCGGGATGAAGACGAGTTCTTC
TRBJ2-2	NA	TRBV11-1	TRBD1	CASSPYRGTGELFF	TGTGCCAGCAGCCCATACAGGGGCACCGGGGAGCTGTTTTTT
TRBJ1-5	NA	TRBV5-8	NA	CASSPAVWGGYNQPQHF	TGTGCCAGCAGCCCTGCCGTTTGGGGGGGGTACAATCAGCCCCAGCATTTT
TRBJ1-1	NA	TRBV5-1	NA	CASSLHGINTEAFF	TGCGCCAGCAGCTTGCACGGGATTAACACTGAAGCTTTCTTT
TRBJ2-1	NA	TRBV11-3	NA	CASSNGYINEQFF	TGTGCCAGCAGTAACGGGTACATCAATGAGCAGTTCTTC
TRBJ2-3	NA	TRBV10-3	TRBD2	CATREGADTQYF	TGTGCCACCCGGGAGGGGGCAGATACGCAGTATTTT
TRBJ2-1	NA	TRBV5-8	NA	CASSSGLLSSYNEQFF	TGTGCCAGCAGCTCGGGACTCCTGAGCTCCTACAATGAGCAGTTCTTC
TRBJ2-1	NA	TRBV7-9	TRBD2	CASSPRTSGVFNEQFF	TGTGCCAGCAGCCCACGGACTAGCGGGGTTTTCAATGAGCAGTTCTTC
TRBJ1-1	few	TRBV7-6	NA	CASSFGPRGNTEAFF	TGTGCCAGCAGCTTCGGCCCCCGAGGGAACACTGAAGCTTTCTTT
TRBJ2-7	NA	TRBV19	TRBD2	CASSVLAGEIYEQYF	TGTGCCAGTAGTGTCTTAGCGGGAGAGATCTACGAGCAGTACTTC
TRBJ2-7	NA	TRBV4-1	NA	CASSQPQAGLQRYEQYF	TGCGCCAGCAGCCAACCCCAGGCGGGCTTACAAAGATACGAGCAGTACTTC
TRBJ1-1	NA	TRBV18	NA	CASSPAGGGTEAFF	TGTGCCAGCTCTCCCGCGGGGGGCGGCACTGAAGCTTTCTTT
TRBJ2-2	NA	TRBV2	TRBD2	CASSEALGVAGGRLFF	TGTGCCAGCAGTGAAGCGCTTGGGGTAGCGGGAGGGCGGCTGTTTTTT
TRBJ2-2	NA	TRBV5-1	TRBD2	CASSATSGRAYTGELFF	TGCGCCAGCAGCGCGACTAGCGGGAGGGCTTACACCGGGGAGCTGTTTTTT
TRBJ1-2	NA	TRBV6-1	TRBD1	CASSETLDRGDGYTF	TGTGCCAGCAGTGAAACCCTGGACAGGGGCGATGGCTACACCTTC
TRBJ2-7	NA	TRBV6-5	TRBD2	CASRTGTSGTYEQYF	TGTGCCAGCAGGACCGGGACTAGCGGCACCTACGAGCAGTACTTC
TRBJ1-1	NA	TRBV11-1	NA	CASSSRVGTEAFF	TGTGCCAGCAGCTCCAGGGTTGGGACTGAAGCTTTCTTT
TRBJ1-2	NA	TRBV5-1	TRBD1	CASNTGDNYGYTF	TGCGCCAGCAATACAGGGGACAACTATGGCTACACCTTC
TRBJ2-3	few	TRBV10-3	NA	CAISEQGGTSTDTQYF	TGTGCCATCAGTGAACAGGGGGGGACCAGCACAGATACGCAGTATTTT
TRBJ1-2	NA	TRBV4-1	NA	CASSHPQGRNYGYTF	TGCGCCAGCAGCCACCCCCAGGGGCGGAACTATGGCTACACCTTC
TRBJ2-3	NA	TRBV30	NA	CAWSNERATTDTQYF	TGTGCCTGGAGTAACGAGCGGGCTACCACAGATACGCAGTATTTT
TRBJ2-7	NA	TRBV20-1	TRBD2	CSAWDYPWQYF	TGCAGTGCCTGGGACTACCCGTGGCAGTACTTC
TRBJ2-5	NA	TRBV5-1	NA	CASSFRVQETQYF	TGCGCCAGCAGCTTTCGAGTACAAGAGACCCAGTACTTC
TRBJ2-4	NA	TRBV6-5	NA	CAMPTSYNIQYF	TGTGCCATGCCGACTAGTTATAACATTCAGTACTTC
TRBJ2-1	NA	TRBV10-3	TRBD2	CATGLAPVNEQFF	TGTGCCACGGGACTAGCTCCCGTGAATGAGCAGTTCTTC
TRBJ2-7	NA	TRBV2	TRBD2	CARRTSGSYEQYF	TGTGCCAGAAGGACTAGCGGCTCCTACGAGCAGTACTTC
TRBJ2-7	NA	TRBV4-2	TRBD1	CASSADREYEQYF	TGTGCCAGCAGCGCGGACAGGGAATACGAGCAGTACTTC
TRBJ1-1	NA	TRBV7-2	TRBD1	CASSLDGTGGRAFF	TGTGCCAGCAGCTTAGATGGGACAGGGGGCCGAGCTTTCTTT
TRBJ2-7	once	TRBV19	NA	CASSGRGAHSYEQYF	TGTGCCAGTAGCGGTCGTGGGGCCCACTCCTACGAGCAGTACTTC
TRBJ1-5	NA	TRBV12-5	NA	CASGSSRDSNQPQHF	TGTGCTAGTGGTTCGTCCAGGGATAGCAATCAGCCCCAGCATTTT